A single sample gave rise to the 2 T cell receptor beta chains below, sequenced in a study of T cells in Graves' hyperthyroidism and ophthalmopathy. It was RNA transcripts that yielded the amplified TCR beta CDR3 regions. Primed by the HTBI set, a first-round RT-PCR was run on the TCR CDR3. TCRdb re-analysed the multiplex PCR reads in MiXCR, keeping a single row per CDR3 protein. The data hold about 610,000 distinct CDR3 sequences, with roughly 15% observed a single time. The sequencing input was blood. These receptors all come from a woman between 40 and 55 years old with Graves' ophthalmopathy.

At least ten counts were recorded for this clonotype. The chain uses TRBV24-1 and TRBJ1-5; 7 nucleotides line up with TRBD1. Germline CDR1 and CDR2: KGHDR and SFDVKD. The V and J ends lost 0 bases and 4 bases, in that order; junction bases with no gene match: 20. This CDR3 comprises 21 residues. CDR3 sequence: CATSDLPEARGKSVLNQPQHF. As DNA, the CDR3 is TGTGCCACCAGTGATTTGCCGGAGGCCAGGGGGAAATCTGTCCTTAATCAGCCCCAGCATTTT.

This clonotype showed up many times. The genes are TRBV29-1 and TRBJ1-1, with unresolved D. Trimming pared 1 base from V and 2 bases from J, leaving 8 bases between. Germline values: CDR1 SQVTM, CDR2 ANQGSEA. The CDR3 runs to 13 residues. CDR3 sequence reads: CSVEGQPNTEAFF. As DNA, the CDR3 is TGCAGCGTTGAAGGGCAGCCAAACACTGAAGCTTTCTTT.